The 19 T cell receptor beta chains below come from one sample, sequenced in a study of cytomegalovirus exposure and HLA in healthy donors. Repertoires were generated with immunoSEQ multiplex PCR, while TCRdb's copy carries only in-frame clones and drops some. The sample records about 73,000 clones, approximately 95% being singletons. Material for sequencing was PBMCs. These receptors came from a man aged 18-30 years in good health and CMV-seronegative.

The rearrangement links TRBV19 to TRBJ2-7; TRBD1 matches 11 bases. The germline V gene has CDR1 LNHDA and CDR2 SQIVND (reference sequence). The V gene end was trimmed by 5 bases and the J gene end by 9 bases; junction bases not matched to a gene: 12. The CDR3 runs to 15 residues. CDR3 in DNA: TGTGCCAGTAGTTCCCGGACAGGGGGCTCAGGAGTGCAGTACTTC. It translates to CASSSRTGGSGVQYF.

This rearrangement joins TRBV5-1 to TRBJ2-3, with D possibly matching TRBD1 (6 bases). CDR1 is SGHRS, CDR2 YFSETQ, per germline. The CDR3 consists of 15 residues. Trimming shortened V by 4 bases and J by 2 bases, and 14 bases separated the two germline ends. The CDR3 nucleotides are TGCGCCAGCAGCCTCGAGGGGGTTTACACAGATACGCAGTATTTT. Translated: CASSLEGVYTDTQYF.

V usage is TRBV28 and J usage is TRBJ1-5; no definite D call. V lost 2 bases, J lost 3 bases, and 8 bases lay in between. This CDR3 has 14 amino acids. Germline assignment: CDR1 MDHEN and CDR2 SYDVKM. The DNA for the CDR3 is TGTGCCAGCAGTTTACCCCCCAACAATCAGCCCCAGCATTTT. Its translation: CASSLPPNNQPQHF.

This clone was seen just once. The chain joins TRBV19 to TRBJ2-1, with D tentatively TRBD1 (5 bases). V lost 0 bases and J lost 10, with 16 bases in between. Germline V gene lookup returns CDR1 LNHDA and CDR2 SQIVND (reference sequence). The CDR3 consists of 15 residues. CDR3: CASSIDPRVYREQFF. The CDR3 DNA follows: TGTGCCAGTAGTATAGATCCCAGGGTTTATCGCGAGCAGTTCTTC.

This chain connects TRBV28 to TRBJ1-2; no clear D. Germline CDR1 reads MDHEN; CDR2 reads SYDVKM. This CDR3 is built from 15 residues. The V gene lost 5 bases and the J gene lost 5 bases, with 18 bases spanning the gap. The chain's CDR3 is CASSPGRWERYGYTF. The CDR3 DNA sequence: TGTGCCAGCAGTCCTGGGAGGTGGGAGCGGTATGGCTACACCTTC.

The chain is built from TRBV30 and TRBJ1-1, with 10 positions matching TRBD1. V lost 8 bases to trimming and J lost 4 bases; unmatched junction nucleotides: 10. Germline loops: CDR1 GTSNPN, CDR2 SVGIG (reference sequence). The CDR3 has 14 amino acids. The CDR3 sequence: CATPGQGSATEAFF. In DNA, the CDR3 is TGTGCCACTCCGGGACAGGGGTCCGCCACTGAAGCTTTCTTT.

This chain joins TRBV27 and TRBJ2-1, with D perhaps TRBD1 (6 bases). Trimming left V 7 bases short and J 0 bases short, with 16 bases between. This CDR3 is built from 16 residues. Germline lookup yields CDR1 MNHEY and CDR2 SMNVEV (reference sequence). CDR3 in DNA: TGTGCCAGCACCTACAGGGTTTCTCGCTCCTACAATGAGCAGTTCTTC. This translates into CASTYRVSRSYNEQFF.

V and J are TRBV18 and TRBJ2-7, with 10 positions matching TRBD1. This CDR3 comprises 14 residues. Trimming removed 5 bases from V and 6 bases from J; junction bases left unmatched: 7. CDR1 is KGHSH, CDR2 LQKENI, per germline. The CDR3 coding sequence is TGTGCCAGCTCAGGCGGGACAGGGGATCGCGAGCAGTACTTC. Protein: CASSGGTGDREQYF.

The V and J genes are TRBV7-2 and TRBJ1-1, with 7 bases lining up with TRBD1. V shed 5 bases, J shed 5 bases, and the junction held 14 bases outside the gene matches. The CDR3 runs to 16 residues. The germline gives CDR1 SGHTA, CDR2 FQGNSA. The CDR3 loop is CASSDYRGGRQTEAFF. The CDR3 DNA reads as TGTGCCAGCAGCGACTACAGGGGAGGTAGGCAAACTGAAGCTTTCTTT.

The CDR3 spells CASSFRARANTEAFF. DNA for the CDR3: TGTGCCAGCAGTTTTAGGGCGCGGGCGAACACTGAAGCTTTCTTT. This chain links TRBV6-5 with TRBJ1-1; D gene uncertain. Germline V lookup: CDR1 MNHEY, CDR2 SVGAGI. V dropped 4 bases and J dropped 1 base, with 13 bases sitting between them. This CDR3 contains 15 residues.

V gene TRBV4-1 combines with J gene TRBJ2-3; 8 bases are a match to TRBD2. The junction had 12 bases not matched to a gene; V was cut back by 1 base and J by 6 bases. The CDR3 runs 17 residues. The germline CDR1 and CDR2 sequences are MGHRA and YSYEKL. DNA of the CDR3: TGCGCCAGCAGCCAAGTGAACGGGGGGGCCTTTGGTGATACGCAGTATTTT. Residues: CASSQVNGGAFGDTQYF.

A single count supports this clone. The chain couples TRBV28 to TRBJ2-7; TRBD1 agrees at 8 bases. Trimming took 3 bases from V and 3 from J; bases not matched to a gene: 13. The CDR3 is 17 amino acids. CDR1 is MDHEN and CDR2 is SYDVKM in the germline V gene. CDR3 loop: CASSFSPSGGTGYEQYF. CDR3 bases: TGTGCCAGCAGTTTTAGCCCATCTGGGGGGACAGGCTACGAGCAGTACTTC.

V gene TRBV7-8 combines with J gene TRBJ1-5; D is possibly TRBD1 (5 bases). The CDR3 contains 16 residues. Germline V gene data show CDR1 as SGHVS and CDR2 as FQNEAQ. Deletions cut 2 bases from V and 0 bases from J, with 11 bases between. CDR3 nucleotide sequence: TGTGCCAGCAGCTTAACAGGCCCTTCTAGCAATCAGCCCCAGCATTTT. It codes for CASSLTGPSSNQPQHF. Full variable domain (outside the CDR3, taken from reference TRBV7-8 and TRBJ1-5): GAGVSQSPRYKVAKRGQDVALRCDPISGHVSLFWYQQALGQGPEFLTYFQNEAQLDKSGLPSDRFFAERPEGSVSTLKIQRTQQEDSAVYLCASSLTGPSSNQPQHFGDGTRLSIL.

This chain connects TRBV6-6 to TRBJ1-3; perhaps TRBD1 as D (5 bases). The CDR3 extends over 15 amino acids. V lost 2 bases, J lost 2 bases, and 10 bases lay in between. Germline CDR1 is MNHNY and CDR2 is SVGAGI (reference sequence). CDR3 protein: CASSYGRGAGNTIYF. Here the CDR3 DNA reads TGTGCCAGCAGTTACGGGAGGGGTGCTGGAAACACCATATATTTT.

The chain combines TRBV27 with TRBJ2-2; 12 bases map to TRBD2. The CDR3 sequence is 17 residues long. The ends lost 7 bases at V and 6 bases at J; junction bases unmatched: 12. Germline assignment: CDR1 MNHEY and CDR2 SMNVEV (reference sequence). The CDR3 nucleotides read TGTGCCAGCACCTGGACTAGCGGGGCCTTTGTCGCCGGGGAGCTGTTTTTT. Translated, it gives CASTWTSGAFVAGELFF.

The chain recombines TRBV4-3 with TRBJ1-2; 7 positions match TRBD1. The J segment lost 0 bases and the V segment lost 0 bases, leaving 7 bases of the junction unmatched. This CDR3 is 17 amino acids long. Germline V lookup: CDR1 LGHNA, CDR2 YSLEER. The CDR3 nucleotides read TGCGCCAGCAGCCAAGATTTATGGGGGACAGCTAACTATGGCTACACCTTC. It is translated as CASSQDLWGTANYGYTF.

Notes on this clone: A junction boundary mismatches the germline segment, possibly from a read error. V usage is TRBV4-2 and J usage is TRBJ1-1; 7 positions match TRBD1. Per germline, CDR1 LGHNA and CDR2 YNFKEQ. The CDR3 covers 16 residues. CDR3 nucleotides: TGTGCCAGCAGCCAAGATCGACAGGGTTTGAAAACTGAAGCTTTCTTT. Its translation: CASSQDRQGLKTEAFF.

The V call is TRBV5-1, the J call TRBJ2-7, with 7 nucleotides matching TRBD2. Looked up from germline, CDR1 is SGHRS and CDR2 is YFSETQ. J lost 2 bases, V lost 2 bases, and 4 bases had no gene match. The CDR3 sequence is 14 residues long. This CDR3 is CASSFGGYPYEQYF. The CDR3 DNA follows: TGCGCCAGCAGCTTCGGGGGGTACCCCTACGAGCAGTACTTC.

CDR3: CAISDLNYHGYTF. The CDR3 bases are TGTGCCATCAGTGATCTAAACTACCATGGCTACACCTTC. V usage is TRBV10-3 and J usage is TRBJ1-2; D gene ambiguous. Germline V gene data show CDR1 as ENHRY and CDR2 as SYGVKD. The CDR3 loop spans 13 amino acids. V was clipped by 3 bases and J by 6 bases, with 11 bases between them.